The entry that follows covers one T cell receptor (beta chain) sequence. There are 15 residues in the CDR3. From germline, CDR1 is MNHNY and CDR2 SVGAGI (reference sequence). V dropped 6 bases and J dropped 7; count of bases not matched to a gene: 11. The sample is drawn from a study of CD8 T cells in Susac syndrome. The sequenced target, TCR beta, came from blood CD8+ and CD4+ T cells. The multiple sclerosis control group consisted of treatment-naive patients whose relapsing-remitting disease, which was either stable or active, fulfilled revised McDonald criteria. When the RNA was reverse transcribed, random hexamers were used with an input of about 0.5 to 1 ug. TCRdb passed the immunoSEQ multiplex PCR reads through MiXCR, listing each CDR3 protein once. Found here are 100,000 to 150,000 distinct CDR3 sequences, 90% to 95% of them singletons; the top ten hold roughly 0.3%.

The sequencing sample was made of CD8+ T cells from PBMCs. This TCR derives from a human donor with multiple sclerosis. The chain carries TRBV6-6 and TRBJ2-1, with 8 bases aligning to TRBD2. This chain's CDR3 is CASSPGTSRTNEQFF. The CDR3 DNA is TGTGCCAGCAGCCCCGGGACTAGTCGAACTAATGAGCAGTTCTTC.